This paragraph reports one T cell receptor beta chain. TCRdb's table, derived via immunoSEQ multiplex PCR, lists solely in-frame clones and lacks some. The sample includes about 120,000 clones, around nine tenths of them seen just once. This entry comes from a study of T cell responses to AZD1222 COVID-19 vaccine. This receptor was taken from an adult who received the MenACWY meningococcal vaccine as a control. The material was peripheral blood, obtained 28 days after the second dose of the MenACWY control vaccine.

The CDR3 region has the DNA TGCGCCAGCAGCTCCTCAACAGCGGTGAAAGAGACCCAGTACTTC. It yields the protein CASSSSTAVKETQYF. The rearrangement links TRBV5-1 to TRBJ2-5, with a weak D call TRBD2 (5 bases). The V and J ends lost 3 bases and 3 bases respectively, with 15 bases between them. Germline CDR1 is SGHRS and CDR2 is YFSETQ. The CDR3 loop spans 15 amino acids. The full variable domain, its missing parts supplied by reference TRBV5-1 and TRBJ2-5, is KAGVTQTPRYLIKTRGQQVTLSCSPISGHRSVSWYQQTPGQGLQFLFEYFSETQRNKGNFPGRFSGRQFSNSRSEMNVSTLELGDSALYLCASSSSTAVKETQYFGPGTRLLVL.